These T cell receptor beta chains were read from a single sample in a study of Ad26.COV2.S vaccination and SARS-CoV-2 variants. Clones were read by immunoSEQ multiplex PCR, and TCRdb kept only the in-frame ones, dropping some. The table shows about 680,000 clones, with more than 80% occurring only once. Sequences were derived from peripheral blood, sampled in a trial of Ad26.COV2.S vaccine versus placebo. These receptors all stem from a person aged 18-60 years who received the Ad26.COV2.S COVID-19 vaccine or a placebo. Both conserved end residues are part of each CDR3. A D gene is named only where the DNA matches it firmly.

j_call	cdr3_length	v_call	d_call	cdr3_aa	cdr3_nt
TRBJ1-2	16	TRBV7-9	NA	CASSGVWRDFNYGYTF	TGTGCCAGCAGCGGCGTTTGGCGAGATTTCAACTATGGCTACACCTTC
TRBJ1-1	12	TRBV29-1	NA	CSVEHGFAEAFF	TGCAGCGTAGAACACGGTTTCGCTGAAGCTTTCTTT
TRBJ2-1	15	TRBV19	TRBD2	CASSITSGSRNEQFF	TGTGCCAGTAGTATAACTAGCGGGAGTCGGAATGAGCAGTTCTTC
TRBJ1-5	16	TRBV27	TRBD1	CASMDRELSSNQPQHF	TGTGCCAGCATGGACAGGGAGCTGAGTAGCAATCAGCCCCAGCATTTT
TRBJ1-3	13	TRBV19	NA	CASSIRAGNTIYF	TGTGCCAGTAGTATTAGGGCTGGAAACACCATATATTTT
TRBJ1-1	14	TRBV2	TRBD1	CASSTTGRDTEAFF	TGTGCCAGCAGTACGACAGGGCGAGACACTGAAGCTTTCTTT
TRBJ2-1	15	TRBV11-3	NA	CASSRGLASYNEQFF	TGTGCCAGCAGCAGAGGACTGGCCTCCTACAATGAGCAGTTCTTC
TRBJ2-2	17	TRBV5-1	TRBD2	CASSPGGLAGGTGELFF	TGCGCCAGCAGCCCGGGTGGACTAGCGGGAGGAACCGGGGAGCTGTTTTTT
TRBJ2-1	18	TRBV15	NA	CATSRDRGVQRAYNEQFF	TGTGCCACCAGCAGAGACCGCGGTGTACAGCGGGCCTACAATGAGCAGTTCTTC
TRBJ2-1	18	TRBV5-1	TRBD2	CASSLVPSGPTSYNEQFF	TGCGCCAGCAGCTTGGTCCCTAGCGGCCCGACCTCCTACAATGAGCAGTTCTTC
TRBJ1-4	15	TRBV5-1	TRBD1	CASSRQGGVEEKLFF	TGCGCCAGCAGCAGACAGGGCGGGGTAGAGGAAAAACTGTTTTTT
TRBJ2-2	16	TRBV7-2	TRBD1	CASSLAGGGNTGELFF	TGTGCCAGCAGCTTAGCAGGGGGCGGGAACACCGGGGAGCTGTTTTTT